Included here is one T cell receptor beta chain sequence, with context. It lacks a known antigen. Nothing much larger sits one base from this clone, and base qualities are not available. The record originates from a study of shared clonotypes between healthy human individuals (dated by TCRdb to about 2020). In the study overall: Three men and two women, aged 18 to 49 years, made up the cohort. Per donor, three plates each were used for CD4 naive and CD4 memory, two for CD8 naive, and one for CD8 memory. Blood TCR repertoires of five healthy adults were deeply sequenced to estimate repertoire size and the extent of clonotype sharing between individuals. Libraries were prepared and TCR repertoires were sequenced by different laboratories using diverse techniques, in order to increase sequencing depth and limit assay-specific biases. Between about 0.9 and 8.9 billion PBMCs per donor were obtained by leukapheresis.

Via the germline V gene (reference sequence), CDR1 is SGHKS and CDR2 YYEKEE. The CDR3 contains 14 residues, cysteine and phenylalanine counted. Kept here is only the CDR3 DNA, which spans 42 bases and is read in frame from base 1. V loses 0 bases of germline sequence and J loses 5 bases, and the interval between the two ends is 9 bases. CD8 naive samples were obtained by positive selection for CCR7 among CD45RO-negative cells, yielding a CD45RA+CCR7+ population from which TemRA cells were excluded. Healthy HIV-negative adults with no recently reported acute infections or vaccinations were included as donors. Every donor was a Caucasian adult residing in Nashville, Tennessee, USA. After blood collection by leukapheresis, PBMCs were isolated using Ficoll-Histopaque density gradient centrifugation and then cryopreserved in the vapor phase of liquid nitrogen. Analytical flow cytometry was used to check the purity and quantity of each magnetically sorted T cell population. Each sorted fraction had its genomic DNA isolated and then quantified by UV absorbance on a Nanodrop 2000c.

Using the deep immunoSEQ assay, multiplex PCR amplified TCR CDR3 regions from genomic DNA. Genomic DNA extracted from each cell subset was distributed evenly over all wells of several immunoSEQ 96-well plates, and each plate served as one replicate. For sorted subsets, 200 to 250 ng genomic DNA, equal to about 30,000 T cell genomes, was loaded into each replicate PCR. Purified libraries were quantified with a Qubit 3.0 fluorometer, sized on a Bioanalyzer 2100, and re-quantified with the KAPA Library Quantification kit. Each immunoSEQ 96-well plate was sequenced on its own single-read 150-cycle Illumina NextSeq 550 flow cell. From the authors' description of their analysis: Because only junctional sequences without quality scores were contained in the immunoSEQ output, filtering matching that applied to full-length reads could not be performed. To assign V/J genes and CDR3, sequences were annotated using PyIR, a Python wrapper for IgBLAST v1.9, with IMGT germline references. Reads were filtered out if the reads had weak V/J assignments (E-value above 1e-6), no CDR3, stop codons, out-of-frame junctions, or ambiguous translated residues. V3J clonotypes were defined as sequences sharing an identical inferred V gene, J gene, and CDR3 amino acid sequence. To compute the percentage overlap between repertoires, the number of shared unique clonotypes was divided by the size of the smaller repertoire. Richness of each repertoire was evaluated using RTK rarefaction, the Chao1 estimator, and Recon v2.1 estimates of unobserved clonotypes. Generation probabilities were computed with OLGA for all TCRbeta clonotypes obtained by the gDNA method from four donors. TCRdb carries this immuneACCESS record with in-frame sequences only. Its versions omit some clonotypes, under half of them owing to an unresolved V gene in the studies checked, with the rest unexplained. V, J and clone size derive from that table, while D and trimming were established from the DNA sequence. For this sample there are around 1.9 million clones; under 95% appear just once. The ten largest make up roughly 1.7% of the sample.

General conclusions and limits of the study: Sharing across a few donors was observed for about 4.8% of naive CD4, 3.5% of naive CD8, 2% to 2.5% of memory CD4, and 0.4% of memory CD8 clonotypes. Pairwise subsampling indicated that sequencing depth was expected to affect the degree of clonotype sharing among donors. Only blood was sampled, and tissue TCR repertoires likely differ from those in blood. Clonotypes shared by all four sorted-subset donors showed higher generation probabilities than non-shared clonotypes. Naive subsets generally had larger estimated clonotype richness than memory subsets did. Even with the large sequencing depth, rarefaction of the sorted-subset datasets indicated that sequencing was incomplete. Because the study included a small number of donors, the genetic and exposure-history diversity represented was limited.

The sequence joins TRBV5-5 to TRBJ1-5; a confident D gene designation cannot be given. Sequenced sample: naive CD8+ T cells from PBMCs. The sample's cell subset or site label is to be understood as: CD45RA+CCR7+. The sequence was collected from a man in his late teens or twenties in good health. Some clones in this sample may be carry-over from other donors' samples. The CDR3 reads CASSLGGSYQPQHF. DNA sequence: TGTGCCAGCAGCTTGGGAGGCAGCTATCAGCCCCAGCATTTT.